The T cell receptor beta chain described here comes from a study of blood T cell repertoires in COVID-19. Study overall: Sites across the United States, Italy and Spain contributed samples from acute and convalescent COVID-19. PBMCs, B-cell-depleted T cells, or T cells provided the cDNA or gDNA that made up the material.

In the original workflow: Amplification of reference gene primers provided the estimated nucleated cell counts. TCRdb's table, derived via immunoSEQ multiplex PCR, lists solely in-frame clones and lacks some. The DNA gave D and trimming, while V, J and clone size come from that table. The table shows approximately 220,000 clones, with 80% to 90% occurring only once. The CDR3 length is 16 residues. Germline CDR1 is SGHTS and CDR2 is YDEGEE. V dropped 0 bases and J dropped 0; count of bases not matched to a gene: 1. The TCR originated in a middle-aged man who had recovered from COVID-19. The V and J genes are TRBV5-8 and TRBJ2-3, with 10 bases that match TRBD2. The sample was peripheral blood. The DNA of the CDR3 is TGTGCCAGCAGCTTGGGACTAGCGGGTAGCACAGATACGCAGTATTTT. This gives the protein CASSLGLAGSTDTQYF.